Listed below are T cell receptor beta chains from one sample, sequenced in a study of shared clonotypes between healthy human individuals. Sequencing was performed with immunoSEQ multiplex PCR; in TCRdb, only in-frame clones are kept and a portion is missing. The profile shows fewer than 850,000 clones, approximately 96% of them singletons. The specimen was naive CD8+ T cells sorted from blood. All receptors derive from a man aged 25-45 years in good health. The CDR3 runs from the conserved cysteine through the conserved F or W. Each record gives: J gene, V gene, clone size, D gene, CDR3 DNA, CDR3 protein. The D gene is left open where the match is weak. The listing skips clone size in some rows; elsewhere it reads once, few, many or a size class.

J: TRBJ1-1
V: TRBV5-1
size: -
D: TRBD1
DNA: TGCGCCAGCAGCCCCGGACAGGGGAACACTGAAGCTTTCTTT
CDR3: CASSPGQGNTEAFF

J: TRBJ2-3
V: TRBV6-5
size: -
D: -
DNA: TGTGCCAGCAGTTACCTGGACTCCCGGGAAGATACGCAGTATTTT
CDR3: CASSYLDSREDTQYF

J: TRBJ2-1
V: TRBV7-2
size: -
D: -
DNA: TGTGCCAGCAGCTTTGGGGTGGTTCGAGATGAGCAGTTCTTC
CDR3: CASSFGVVRDEQFF

J: TRBJ2-7
V: TRBV9
size: once
D: -
DNA: TGTGCCAGCGGACCAGGGCTGGACTACGAGCAGTACTTC
CDR3: CASGPGLDYEQYF

J: TRBJ2-1
V: TRBV7-7
size: once
D: -
DNA: TGTGCTAGCAGCTTAGAAGCCTACAATGAGCAGTTCTTC
CDR3: CASSLEAYNEQFF

J: TRBJ2-7
V: TRBV4-1
size: -
D: -
DNA: TGCGCCAGCAGCGTACAGGGTCGCGAGCAGTACTTC
CDR3: CASSVQGREQYF

J: TRBJ2-7
V: TRBV9
size: -
D: -
DNA: TGTGCCAGCAGCGGGGGGGACACCTCCGACGAGCAGTACTTC
CDR3: CASSGGDTSDEQYF

J: TRBJ2-1
V: TRBV20-1
size: -
D: -
DNA: TGCAGTGAAAGAGCCCGGGAGCAGTTCTTC
CDR3: CSERAREQFF

J: TRBJ2-7
V: TRBV5-4
size: -
D: -
DNA: TGTGCCAGCAGCTTGGGTGTAGGGATGGAAGGCTACGAGCAGTACTTC
CDR3: CASSLGVGMEGYEQYF

J: TRBJ2-1
V: TRBV27
size: -
D: TRBD2
DNA: TGTGCCAGCAGTCCACGAGCGGGAGGGCTCAATGAGCAGTTCTTC
CDR3: CASSPRAGGLNEQFF

J: TRBJ2-3
V: TRBV7-9
size: -
D: TRBD2
DNA: TGTGCCAGCAGCTCTCGGACTAGCGGGAGTACAGATACGCAGTATTTT
CDR3: CASSSRTSGSTDTQYF

J: TRBJ2-1
V: TRBV4-1
size: -
D: TRBD2
DNA: TGCGCCAGCAGCCAAGCGGGAGGGCCCCACAATGAGCAGTTCTTC
CDR3: CASSQAGGPHNEQFF

J: TRBJ2-1
V: TRBV5-1
size: -
D: TRBD1
DNA: TGCGCCAGCAGCGGCACGACAGGGGGCAATGAGCAGTTCTTC
CDR3: CASSGTTGGNEQFF

J: TRBJ2-7
V: TRBV7-9
size: -
D: TRBD2
DNA: TGTGCCAGCAGCGGGGGGACTAGCGGGAGTCTCGAGCAGTACTTC
CDR3: CASSGGTSGSLEQYF

J: TRBJ1-1
V: TRBV28
size: -
D: -
DNA: TGTGCCAGCAGTCCCGTTGAGGAACCTGAAGCTTTCTTT
CDR3: CASSPVEEPEAFF

J: TRBJ2-1
V: TRBV27
size: -
D: TRBD1
DNA: TGTGCCAGCGGTCAGACAGGGACCTACAATGAGCAGTTCTTC
CDR3: CASGQTGTYNEQFF

J: TRBJ2-7
V: TRBV30
size: -
D: TRBD2
DNA: TGTGCCTGGAGTGTAATTCGGCGGGAGAGGCCCAGGACCTACGAGCAGTACTTC
CDR3: CAWSVIRRERPRTYEQYF

J: TRBJ2-5
V: TRBV27
size: -
D: -
DNA: TGTGCCAGCAGTTCGAGACTAGACCAAGAGACCCAGTACTTC
CDR3: CASSSRLDQETQYF

J: TRBJ2-3
V: TRBV4-1
size: -
D: -
DNA: TGCGCCAGCAGTCGCGACAGACGCACAGATACGCAGTATTTT
CDR3: CASSRDRRTDTQYF

J: TRBJ2-6
V: TRBV7-2
size: -
D: -
DNA: TGTGCCAGCAGCTTCGGGGTTCGTCGTACTGGGGCCAACGTCCTGACTTTC
CDR3: CASSFGVRRTGANVLTF

J: TRBJ2-7
V: TRBV2
size: -
D: TRBD1
DNA: TGTGCCAGCATCGACAGGGTGCTTGAGCAGTACTTC
CDR3: CASIDRVLEQYF

J: TRBJ2-2
V: TRBV9
size: -
D: TRBD2
DNA: TGTGCCAGCAGCGACCTAGCGGGAGGGACCCACACCGGGGAGCTGTTTTTT
CDR3: CASSDLAGGTHTGELFF

J: TRBJ2-1
V: TRBV10-2
size: -
D: -
DNA: TGCGCCAGCAGTGACCACAATGAGCAGTTCTTC
CDR3: CASSDHNEQFF

J: TRBJ1-2
V: TRBV7-9
size: -
D: -
DNA: TGTGCCAGCAGCCCCGACCCCCGGCATGGCTACACCTTC
CDR3: CASSPDPRHGYTF

J: TRBJ2-7
V: TRBV10-3
size: -
D: -
DNA: TGTGCCATCAGCTCCGGGACGGAGATTTACGAGCAGTACTTC
CDR3: CAISSGTEIYEQYF

J: TRBJ2-7
V: TRBV4-1
size: -
D: -
DNA: TGCGCCAGCAGCCAACCAGACGGCTACGAGCAGTACTTC
CDR3: CASSQPDGYEQYF

J: TRBJ2-1
V: TRBV10-3
size: -
D: TRBD1
DNA: TGTGCCATCAGTGACCCGGGACAGGGTCGCGAGCAGTTCTTC
CDR3: CAISDPGQGREQFF

J: TRBJ2-1
V: TRBV15
size: -
D: TRBD2
DNA: TGTGCCACCAGCTCCCGCTCTCATCTAGCGGATTCCTACAATGAGCAGTTCTTC
CDR3: CATSSRSHLADSYNEQFF

J: TRBJ2-7
V: TRBV19
size: -
D: -
DNA: TGTGCCAGTAGTATTGGGGAAACCTACGAGCAGTACTTC
CDR3: CASSIGETYEQYF

J: TRBJ2-5
V: TRBV2
size: -
D: -
DNA: TGTGCCAGCAGAGGGGGGGATGAGACCCAGTACTTC
CDR3: CASRGGDETQYF

J: TRBJ2-7
V: TRBV5-1
size: -
D: TRBD2
DNA: TGCGCCAGCAGCTTGCAACCTAGCGGAAGCTACGAGCAGTACTTC
CDR3: CASSLQPSGSYEQYF

J: TRBJ2-7
V: TRBV11-2
size: -
D: -
DNA: TGTGCCAGCAGCCCAGTTGGTCCCCCCCAGCAGTACTTC
CDR3: CASSPVGPPQQYF

J: TRBJ2-5
V: TRBV7-2
size: -
D: -
DNA: TGTGCCAGCAGCTCGGGACGCTTCCAAGAGACCCAGTACTTC
CDR3: CASSSGRFQETQYF

J: TRBJ2-5
V: TRBV5-1
size: -
D: TRBD2
DNA: TGCGCCAGCAGCTTCTTGACTAGCGGGAGGGCCGATGAGACCCAGTACTTC
CDR3: CASSFLTSGRADETQYF

J: TRBJ1-5
V: TRBV4-3
size: -
D: TRBD1
DNA: TGCGCCAGCAGCCAAGATCTTGGGAGGACAGGGATAAAGGGGAATCAGCCCCAGCATTTT
CDR3: CASSQDLGRTGIKGNQPQHF

J: TRBJ2-5
V: TRBV7-9
size: -
D: TRBD1
DNA: TGTGCCAGCACTGGGACAGTTCAAGAGACCCAGTACTTC
CDR3: CASTGTVQETQYF

J: TRBJ1-2
V: TRBV11-2
size: -
D: -
DNA: TGTGCCAGCAGCTTCGTGGGAAAGCGAGGCTACACCTTC
CDR3: CASSFVGKRGYTF

J: TRBJ1-1
V: TRBV4-1
size: -
D: TRBD1
DNA: TGCGCCAGCAGATATGGACAGGGGAAATTTAGAACTGAAGCTTTCTTT
CDR3: CASRYGQGKFRTEAFF

J: TRBJ2-1
V: TRBV27
size: -
D: TRBD2
DNA: TGTGCCAGCAGTTCTGGGACTAGCGGGTTCTATGAGCAGTTCTTC
CDR3: CASSSGTSGFYEQFF

J: TRBJ2-7
V: TRBV6-5
size: -
D: TRBD2
DNA: TGTGCCAGCAGTTTAACTAGCGGGAGGTCCTACGAGCAGTACTTC
CDR3: CASSLTSGRSYEQYF

J: TRBJ2-1
V: TRBV28
size: once
D: TRBD1
DNA: TGTGCCAGCAGAGCCGGGACAGGGTACTACAATGAGCAGTTCTTC
CDR3: CASRAGTGYYNEQFF